These T cell receptor beta chains were read from a single sample in a study of response to subunit inactivated influenza vaccine. TCRdb processed the RT-PCR reads anew with MiXCR; each CDR3 protein has one entry. Of around 650,000 distinct CDR3 sequences in the sample, approximately 14% were seen once. The sequencing here drew on PBMCs from blood, taken 11 to 12 days after vaccination. These receptors originate from a man aged 45 to 65 who received an inactivated influenza vaccine. CDR3s include the opening cysteine and the closing phenylalanine or tryptophan. A D gene is named only where the DNA matches it firmly. A clone size is listed for some rows: how often the clone was seen (once, few, many), or a class if it is expanded.

d_call clone_size j_call v_call cdr3_aa cdr3_nt
NA many TRBJ2-3 TRBV25-1 CATATRTDTQYF TGTGCCACTGCTACCCGCACAGATACGCAGTATTTT
NA NA TRBJ2-5 TRBV7-8 CASSLGAKPQETQYF TGTGCCAGCAGCTTAGGGGCAAAACCCCAGGAGACCCAGTACTTC
NA NA TRBJ1-5 TRBV28 CASSFSGIGNQPQHF TGTGCCAGCAGTTTTTCAGGGATAGGCAATCAGCCCCAGCATTTT
NA NA TRBJ1-6 TRBV7-2 CASSGGAYNSPLHF TGTGCCAGCAGCGGCGGGGCATATAATTCACCCCTCCACTTT
NA NA TRBJ2-1 TRBV2 CASRAGNSYNEQFF TGTGCCAGCAGAGCAGGGAATTCATACAATGAGCAGTTCTTC
NA few TRBJ1-3 TRBV14 CASSQDFPLGDTIYF TGTGCCAGCAGCCAAGATTTTCCCCTAGGGGACACCATATATTTT
NA NA TRBJ2-1 TRBV5-1 CASSSPAFNEQFF TGCGCCAGCAGCTCGCCGGCTTTCAATGAGCAGTTCTTC
TRBD2 NA TRBJ2-1 TRBV2 CASSEPTSGGHNEQFF TGTGCCAGCAGTGAGCCGACTAGCGGGGGGCACAATGAGCAGTTCTTC
NA NA TRBJ2-1 TRBV14 CASSLKHEQFF TGTGCCAGCAGCCTTAAGCATGAGCAGTTCTTC
TRBD1 once TRBJ1-4 TRBV7-2 CASNRGLNEKLFF TGTGCCAGCAACAGGGGCCTTAATGAAAAACTGTTTTTT
NA many TRBJ2-5 TRBV7-7 CASSERTDRETQYF TGTGCCAGCAGCGAAAGGACAGATCGGGAGACCCAGTACTTC
NA few TRBJ2-3 TRBV6-5 CAGLDGGTDTQYF TGTGCCGGACTGGACGGAGGCACAGATACGCAGTATTTT
NA few TRBJ2-1 TRBV11-1 CASSLLAVRGTHRDEQFF TGTGCCAGCAGCCTCCTTGCGGTGCGGGGGACCCACAGGGATGAGCAGTTCTTC
NA NA TRBJ2-7 TRBV5-1 CASSATDLHEQYF TGCGCCAGCAGCGCAACTGATCTCCACGAGCAGTACTTC
TRBD1 NA TRBJ1-2 TRBV10-3 CAISEGQGLDGYTF TGTGCCATCAGTGAGGGACAGGGTTTGGATGGCTACACCTTC
NA few TRBJ1-1 TRBV3-1 CASSPHGGEAFF TGTGCCAGCAGCCCTCACGGGGGGGAAGCTTTCTTT
TRBD2 NA TRBJ2-2 TRBV3-1 CASSTSGGVWNTGELFF TGTGCCAGCAGTACCAGCGGGGGGGTCTGGAACACCGGGGAGCTGTTTTTT
TRBD1 NA TRBJ2-3 TRBV5-1 CASSRQGYTDTQYF TGCGCCAGCAGCCGACAGGGATACACAGATACGCAGTATTTT
TRBD1 NA TRBJ2-3 TRBV5-5 CASSTGTGGDTQYF TGTGCCAGCAGTACCGGGACAGGGGGCGATACGCAGTATTTT
TRBD2 few TRBJ2-5 TRBV5-1 CASSTTGLAGETQYF TGCGCCAGCAGCACCACGGGACTAGCGGGGGAGACCCAGTACTTC
TRBD2 few TRBJ2-1 TRBV5-1 CASSSRAGKYNEQFF TGCGCCAGCAGCTCCAGAGCGGGGAAATACAATGAGCAGTTCTTC
NA NA TRBJ2-7 TRBV11-2 CATSLAWRNDYEQYF TGTGCCACCAGCTTAGCGTGGCGGAATGACTACGAGCAGTACTTC
TRBD1 NA TRBJ1-4 TRBV5-1 CASSLGTGSMKNEKLFF TGCGCCAGCAGCTTGGGGACAGGGTCTATGAAAAATGAAAAACTGTTTTTT
NA NA TRBJ2-3 TRBV4-1 CASSRAASTPGTDTQYF TGCGCCAGCAGCCGCGCAGCGTCAACACCGGGCACAGATACGCAGTATTTT
TRBD2 NA TRBJ2-5 TRBV20-1 CSAGTGGAFGVETQYF TGCAGTGCTGGAACCGGGGGGGCGTTTGGTGTGGAGACCCAGTACTTC
TRBD1 few TRBJ1-1 TRBV3-1 CASSSYDRGTEAFF TGTGCCAGCAGTTCTTACGACAGGGGCACTGAAGCTTTCTTT
TRBD1 few TRBJ2-7 TRBV6-2/TRBV6-3 CASRLRDSSYEQYF TGTGCCAGCAGACTCCGGGACAGTAGTTACGAGCAGTACTTC
NA NA TRBJ2-7 TRBV12-1 CASSTDYEQYF TGTGCCAGCAGCACAGACTACGAGCAGTACTTC
TRBD1 NA TRBJ1-5 TRBV4-1 CASSQETGGYSNQPQHF TGCGCCAGCAGCCAAGAGACAGGGGGCTATAGCAATCAGCCCCAGCATTTT
NA NA TRBJ1-2 TRBV5-8 CASSPVQGWGYTF TGTGCCAGCAGCCCTGTCCAGGGATGGGGCTACACCTTC
TRBD1 few TRBJ1-6 TRBV6-1 CASSERGQGNSPLHF TGTGCCAGCAGTGAAAGGGGACAGGGCAATTCACCCCTCCACTTT
TRBD1 few TRBJ2-1 TRBV5-6 CASSLGWTGDNEQFF TGTGCCAGCAGCTTGGGATGGACAGGAGACAATGAGCAGTTCTTC
NA NA TRBJ2-3 TRBV6-2/TRBV6-3 CASNGGGTRTDTQYF TGTGCCAGCAACGGAGGGGGGACTCGGACAGATACGCAGTATTTT
TRBD2 many TRBJ2-1 TRBV7-9 CASSPTSVLSSYNEQFF TGTGCCAGCAGCCCGACTAGCGTTCTGAGCTCCTACAATGAGCAGTTCTTC
TRBD2 NA TRBJ2-1 TRBV3-1 CASSHSSGANNEQFF TGTGCCAGCAGCCACTCTAGCGGGGCTAACAATGAGCAGTTCTTC
TRBD1 few TRBJ2-5 TRBV30 CAWSAGQGSWGTQYF TGTGCCTGGAGTGCGGGACAGGGGTCTTGGGGGACCCAGTACTTC
TRBD1 medium-sized TRBJ2-3 TRBV7-2 CASSLEWDSELDTQYF TGTGCCAGCAGCTTAGAGTGGGACAGCGAGCTCGATACGCAGTATTTT
NA many TRBJ2-1 TRBV7-9 CASSKGLSEQFF TGTGCCAGCAGCAAAGGCCTCTCTGAGCAGTTCTTC
NA few TRBJ1-1 TRBV6-6 CASTRTENTEAFF TGTGCCAGCACTCGGACAGAGAACACTGAAGCTTTCTTT
NA few TRBJ1-6 TRBV12-3/TRBV12-4 CASSFQGAVSYNSPLHF TGTGCCAGCAGTTTTCAGGGTGCAGTCTCCTATAATTCACCCCTCCACTTT
NA NA TRBJ1-2 TRBV20-1 CSARQGTYGYTF TGCAGTGCTAGACAGGGAACCTATGGCTACACCTTC
NA NA TRBJ2-1 TRBV7-9 CASSDSDRGLEQFF TGTGCCAGCAGCGACAGCGACAGAGGGCTAGAGCAGTTCTTC
TRBD1 NA TRBJ1-1 TRBV20-1 CSAEQGATEAFF TGCAGTGCAGAACAGGGGGCTACTGAAGCTTTCTTT
TRBD2 few TRBJ2-5 TRBV7-9 CASSLLLAGKSETQYF TGTGCCAGCAGCTTATTACTAGCGGGAAAGTCGGAGACCCAGTACTTC
TRBD1 few TRBJ2-7 TRBV6-1 CASRDDRGVYEQYF TGTGCCAGCAGAGACGACAGGGGGGTCTACGAGCAGTACTTC
NA NA TRBJ2-7 TRBV2 CASRNTWQYF TGTGCCAGCAGAAACACTTGGCAGTACTTC
NA many TRBJ2-1 TRBV30 CASIRGTLGSYNEQFF TGTGCCAGCATAAGGGGTACCCTGGGCTCCTACAATGAGCAGTTCTTC
NA few TRBJ1-3 TRBV18 CASSRKGQPGNTIYF TGTGCCAGCTCACGGAAAGGACAGCCTGGAAACACCATATATTTT
NA few TRBJ1-2 TRBV20-1 CSARDVERPNYGYTF TGCAGTGCTAGAGATGTAGAACGGCCCAACTATGGCTACACCTTC